The 2 T cell receptor beta chains reported below all come from one sample, sequenced in a study of molecular identifiers for immune sequencing clone quantification. TCRdb re-analysed the PCR reads in MiXCR, keeping a single row per CDR3 protein. The table includes some 580,000 distinct CDR3 sequences, around 25% detected once. Sequencing was carried out using naive CD8+ T cells from blood, with Jurkat cell RNA spiked in. Subset described: FACS-sorted CD8+CD4-CCR7+CD45RA+ naive T cells. The receptor set was obtained from a human donor in good health. Some libraries in this study had Jurkat cell RNA spiked in.

There are many counts of this clonotype. The J gene is TRBJ2-7, the V gene TRBV7-9, with 7 bases that match TRBD1. CDR3 size: 13 residues. The germline gives CDR1 SEHNR, CDR2 FQNEAQ (reference sequence). The V and J ends lost 6 bases and 3 bases, in that order; junction bases with no gene match: 5. CDR3 DNA sequence: TGTGCCAGCAGTTCCCGGGACAGCTACGAGCAGTACTTC. It specifies CASSSRDSYEQYF.

In this sample, this clonotype turned up a few times. CDR3 residues: CASSLLRGLAGVAHTDTQYF. DNA of the CDR3: TGTGCCAGCAGCTTATTGCGCGGACTAGCGGGAGTGGCACACACAGATACGCAGTATTTT. This rearrangement joins TRBV13 to TRBJ2-3, with 13 bases aligning to TRBD2. Germline V CDR1 and CDR2: PRHDT, FYEKMQ (reference sequence). The CDR3 totals 20 residues. J was trimmed by 2 bases and V by 2 bases; bases with no gene match: 13.